This T cell receptor beta chain is drawn from a study of cytomegalovirus exposure and HLA in healthy donors. Primers: 60 Vbeta forward and 13 Jbeta reverse. The data were produced by immunoSEQ multiplex PCR, yet TCRdb's version contains in-frame clones alone and is incomplete. The table lists under 150,000 clones, around nine tenths of them singletons. This receptor was taken from a woman aged 25 to 39 in good health and CMV-seronegative. The sample was PBMCs.

The CDR3 nucleotides are TGTGCCAGCAGCCCTTCGACAGGGACCGAGCAGTACTTC. Amino acid sequence: CASSPSTGTEQYF. The V call is TRBV7-9, the J call TRBJ2-5, with TRBD1 identical over 7 bases. The J call is uncertain, as TRBJ2-7 better fits the DNA end. The CDR3 sequence is 13 residues long. From germline, CDR1 is SEHNR and CDR2 FQNEAQ (reference sequence).